The 13 T cell receptor beta chains presented below share a single source sample, sequenced in a study of T cell changes during pregnancy in multiple sclerosis. Sequencing was performed with immunoSEQ multiplex PCR; in TCRdb, only in-frame clones are kept and a portion is missing. The sample carries around 60,000 clones, 92% recorded once. This specimen consisted of peripheral blood, obtained in the second trimester of pregnancy. The receptor source for this set is a female donor in good health, enrolled as a control in a pregnancy study.

The J gene is TRBJ2-1, the V gene TRBV6-5, with TRBD2 identical over 11 bases. This CDR3 has 15 amino acids. Germline CDR1 MNHEY, CDR2 SVGAGI. Trimming at V came to 7 bases and at J to 2 bases, leaving 4 bases not matched to a gene. Written as DNA, the CDR3 is TGTGCCAGCACCCCACTAGCGGGAGCCTACAATGAGCAGTTCTTC. This codes for CASTPLAGAYNEQFF.

The V gene is TRBV7-8, the J gene TRBJ2-7, with D possibly matching TRBD1 (6 bases). Germline V gene sequence: CDR1 SGHVS, CDR2 FQNEAQ. This CDR3 has 15 residues. Trimming stripped 1 base from V and 4 bases from J, with 14 bases between. The CDR3 is CASSLDEIRGYEQYF. The CDR3 bases are TGTGCCAGCAGCTTAGACGAAATCAGGGGTTACGAGCAGTACTTC.

This rearrangement joins TRBV18 to TRBJ2-2; possibly TRBD2 for D (6 bases). Trimming pared 3 bases from V and 1 base from J, leaving 12 bases between. Germline V CDR1 and CDR2: KGHSH, LQKENI. The CDR3 is 16 amino acids. The CDR3 nucleotides read TGTGCCAGCTCACCGCGGGACGGAAAGAACACCGGGGAGCTGTTTTTT. The encoded protein is CASSPRDGKNTGELFF.

The V gene is TRBV6-1, the J gene TRBJ1-1; TRBD1 might be the D (5 bases). The ends were cut back, 6 bases at V and 1 base at J, with 9 bases in the middle. The germline gives CDR1 MNHNS, CDR2 SASEGT. CDR3 length: 13 amino acids. The CDR3 region is CASRKTGNTEAFF. CDR3 DNA sequence: TGTGCCAGCAGGAAAACAGGGAACACTGAAGCTTTCTTT.

The chain uses TRBV6-6 and TRBJ1-1, with a possible D match to TRBD1 (5 bases). The V end was cut by 1 base, the J end by 1 base, with 13 bases between. Germline V gene data show CDR1 as MNHNY and CDR2 as SVGAGI (reference sequence). The CDR3 runs to 16 residues. CDR3 protein: CASSYYAWGENTEAFF. CDR3 nucleotide sequence: TGTGCCAGCAGTTACTATGCTTGGGGCGAGAACACTGAAGCTTTCTTT.

This chain links TRBV7-2 with TRBJ2-3; 11 nucleotides match TRBD2. Germline assignment: CDR1 SGHTA and CDR2 FQGNSA. The CDR3 is made up of 16 amino acids. Trimming at V came to 0 bases and at J to 4 bases, leaving 3 bases not matched to a gene. The CDR3 DNA reads as TGTGCCAGCAGCTTAGCGCCTAGCGGGAGGCCAGATACGCAGTATTTT. Protein product: CASSLAPSGRPDTQYF.

The chain employs TRBV2 and TRBJ2-1; TRBD1 matches at 10 bases. The CDR3 has 13 residues. Per germline, CDR1 SNHLY and CDR2 FYNNEI. V was pared by 9 bases and J by 3 bases, with 2 bases of the junction left unmatched. The CDR3 sequence is CARRTGGYNEQFF. DNA for the CDR3: TGTGCCAGAAGGACAGGGGGCTACAATGAGCAGTTCTTC.

This clone has just a few counts. The chain carries TRBV5-1 and TRBJ2-7; D perhaps matches TRBD2 (5 bases). The V gene lost 3 bases and the J gene lost 1 base, with 14 bases spanning the gap. Germline V gene sequence: CDR1 SGHRS, CDR2 YFSETQ. The CDR3 length is 15 residues. CDR3: CASSSTFRGSYEQYF. DNA of the CDR3: TGCGCCAGCAGCTCGACATTTCGGGGTTCCTACGAGCAGTACTTC.

The DNA of the CDR3 is TGTGCCAGGGACCTACCGGGACTTCGCACAGATACGCAGTATTTT. Protein product: CARDLPGLRTDTQYF. The rearrangement links TRBV5-3 to TRBJ2-3, with a possible D match to TRBD2 (6 bases). TRBV5-3 falls under the ORF class, with uncertain function. The CDR3 loop spans 15 amino acids. The V and J ends lost 8 bases and 1 base respectively, with 17 bases between them.

This clone was recorded only once. The chain uses TRBV6-5 and TRBJ2-1; 7 bases fit TRBD1. J was trimmed by 7 bases and V by 2 bases; bases with no gene match: 2. Germline V CDR1 and CDR2: MNHEY, SVGAGI. The length of the CDR3 is 13 residues. The CDR3 DNA reads as TGTGCCAGCAGTTACCTACAGGGGAATGAGCAGTTCTTC. Its translation: CASSYLQGNEQFF.

The V call is TRBV10-3, the J call TRBJ2-2; 12 positions match TRBD2. This CDR3 has 15 residues. V shed 6 bases, J shed 6 bases, and the junction held 5 bases outside the gene matches. CDR1 ENHRY and CDR2 SYGVKD come from the germline V gene. The CDR3 spells CAIRAGTSGPGELFF. In DNA, the CDR3 is TGTGCCATCAGAGCCGGGACTAGCGGGCCCGGGGAGCTGTTTTTT.

The genes are TRBV5-1 and TRBJ2-3, with 8 bases aligning to TRBD1. There are 15 residues in the CDR3. Per the germline V gene, CDR1 is SGHRS and CDR2 is YFSETQ. V lost 8 bases and J lost 0; bases outside the gene matches: 8. The CDR3 coding sequence is TGCGCCAGTCGAGGGACAGGCGTTAGCACAGATACGCAGTATTTT. Its protein is CASRGTGVSTDTQYF.

The rearrangement uses TRBV12-2 and TRBJ2-1; the table names TRBD2, a call not compared with the DNA. TRBV12-2 is an annotated pseudogene. There are 19 residues in the CDR3. The CDR3 loop is CASRSLTPIFHGKGNEQFF. Here the CDR3 DNA reads TGTGCAAGTCGCTCCTTAACCCCAATTTTTCACGGGAAGGGCAATGAGCAGTTCTTC.